This T cell receptor beta chain was obtained from a study of CD8 T cells in Susac syndrome. The overall study: Blood was drawn from Susac syndrome patients while they were therapy-naive, on corticosteroids, or on intravenous immunoglobulin alone.

The Susac syndrome patients fit the recently defined diagnostic criteria for definite or probable disease. The CD8+ and CD4+ T cells were isolated magnetically using a negative isolation approach, whereas the TEMRA cells were enriched by FACS. RNA in amounts of roughly 0.5 to 1 ug was reverse transcribed with random hexamers. TCR beta CDR3 was amplified by immunoSEQ multiplex PCR. This amplification extended across 54 Vbeta and 13 Jbeta segments. TCRdb reanalysed the immunoSEQ multiplex PCR reads using MiXCR and keeps one entry per CDR3 protein. The sample includes 150,000 or so distinct CDR3 sequences, 95% of them seen just once. Source material: CD4+ T cells from PBMCs. This clonotype was obtained from a human donor with Susac syndrome.

The CDR3 region is CSAEKGAPGGNEQFF. As DNA, the CDR3 is TGCAGCGCCGAAAAGGGGGCGCCTGGTGGTAATGAGCAGTTCTTC. This rearrangement joins TRBV29-1 to TRBJ2-1, with 7 nucleotides matching TRBD1. Germline trimming cut 7 bases from V and 7 bases from J; bases unmatched to any gene: 16. CDR3 size: 15 residues. Germline CDR1 SQVTM, CDR2 ANQGSEA.